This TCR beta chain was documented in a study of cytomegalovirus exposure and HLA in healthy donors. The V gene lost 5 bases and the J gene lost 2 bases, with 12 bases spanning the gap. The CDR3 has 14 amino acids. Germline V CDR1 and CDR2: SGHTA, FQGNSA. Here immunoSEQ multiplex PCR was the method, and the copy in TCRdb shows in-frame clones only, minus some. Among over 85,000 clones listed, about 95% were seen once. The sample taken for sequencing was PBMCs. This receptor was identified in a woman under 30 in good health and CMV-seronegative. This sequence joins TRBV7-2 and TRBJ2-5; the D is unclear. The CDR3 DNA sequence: TGTGCCAGCAGCCCCCGTGGCAAACAAGAGACCCAGTACTTC. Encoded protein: CASSPRGKQETQYF.